Presented here are 19 T cell receptor beta chains from one specimen sequenced in a study of long-term antiretroviral therapy in people with HIV. Running of the v3.0 immunoSEQ assay took place at survey level. The table came from immunoSEQ multiplex PCR; TCRdb's copy has only in-frame clones and leaves some out. The repertoire holds about 23,000 clones, roughly 83% seen once, with over 13% in the top ten. The material sequenced was unsorted PBMCs, taken 4.2 to 4.5 years after starting antiretroviral therapy. All receptors derive from a man younger than 45 with HIV.

V usage is TRBV28 and J usage is TRBJ2-7; TRBD1 aligns across 8 bases. The CDR3 totals 14 residues. Unmatched junction bases numbered 7, after V lost 3 bases and J lost 6 bases. The germline V gene encodes CDR1 MDHEN and CDR2 SYDVKM. The chain's CDR3 is CASSFRGQGTEQYF. CDR3 bases: TGTGCCAGCAGTTTCCGAGGACAGGGCACCGAGCAGTACTTC.

The V gene is TRBV18, the J gene TRBJ2-5; unclear D gene. Germline V gene sequence: CDR1 KGHSH, CDR2 LQKENI. Trimming left V 3 bases short and J 4 bases short, with 9 bases between. This CDR3 comprises 13 residues. The CDR3 coding sequence is TGTGCCAGCTCACCGACCTATACAGAGACCCAGTACTTC. Amino acids: CASSPTYTETQYF.

The genes are TRBV30 and TRBJ2-7, with 9 bases aligning to TRBD1. CDR1 and CDR2 from the germline V gene are GTSNPN and SVGIG (reference sequence). The CDR3 is 12 residues long. V lost 6 bases to trimming and J lost 4 bases; unmatched junction nucleotides: 4. In nucleotides, the CDR3 is TGTGCCTGTCGGGACAGGGCTTACGAGCAGTACTTC. This gives the protein CACRDRAYEQYF.

The chain has TRBV29-1 and TRBJ2-5; D tentatively reads TRBD1 or TRBD2 (5 bases each). Trimming shortened V by 1 base and J by 5 bases, and 23 bases separated the two germline ends. The CDR3 loop spans 17 amino acids. Germline V gives CDR1 SQVTM, CDR2 ANQGSEA. The CDR3 sequence is CSVEVLIGQGREETQYF. CDR3 nucleotide sequence: TGCAGCGTTGAAGTTTTAATTGGTCAGGGACGAGAGGAGACCCAGTACTTC.

The CDR3 nucleotides are TGTGCCAGCAGCCTCGACAGGGCTGGAAACACCATATATTTT. Translation: CASSLDRAGNTIYF. This chain joins TRBV7-2 and TRBJ1-3, with 7 bases that match TRBD1. Trimming removed 5 bases from V and 2 bases from J; junction bases left unmatched: 3. This CDR3 has 14 amino acids. The germline CDR1 and CDR2 sequences are SGHTA and FQGNSA.

This sequence joins TRBV6-4 and TRBJ1-5; 10 nucleotides match TRBD1. The germline V gene has CDR1 MRHNA and CDR2 SNTAGT. This CDR3 spans 16 amino acids. Trimming at V came to 5 bases and at J to 2 bases, leaving 6 bases not matched to a gene. CDR3 region: CASSPTGTGGNQPQHF. The CDR3 nucleotides are TGTGCCAGCAGTCCGACCGGGACAGGGGGCAATCAGCCCCAGCATTTT.

The chain uses TRBV7-3 and TRBJ2-5; D perhaps matches TRBD2 (6 bases). V lost 3 bases and J lost 2, with 13 bases in between. Germline-derived CDR1 and CDR2 are SGHTA and FQGTGA. The CDR3 is made up of 15 amino acids. CDR3 region: CASSFPASGQETQYF. DNA of the CDR3: TGTGCCAGCAGCTTCCCTGCGAGCGGGCAAGAGACCCAGTACTTC.

The rearrangement joins TRBV7-2 to TRBJ1-5, with a tentative D call TRBD1 (6 bases). The germline V gene has CDR1 SGHTA and CDR2 FQGNSA. V was shortened by 5 bases and J by 5 bases, with 10 bases between the two germline ends. The CDR3 contains 13 residues. CDR3 DNA: TGTGCCAGCAGCCCAAACAGGGATCAGCCCCAGCATTTT. As protein: CASSPNRDQPQHF.

The chain combines TRBV5-6 with TRBJ2-1; D gene uncertain. Germline V gene lookup returns CDR1 SGHDT and CDR2 YYEEEE. Trimming removed 4 bases from V and 5 bases from J, with 10 bases in between. This CDR3 comprises 13 residues. The CDR3 protein is CASSLRAHNEQFF. CDR3 nucleotides: TGTGCCAGCAGCCTCCGGGCCCACAATGAGCAGTTCTTC.

This chain links TRBV4-1 with TRBJ2-3, with D perhaps TRBD2 (6 bases). The CDR3 runs 21 residues. CDR1 MGHRA and CDR2 YSYEKL come from the germline V gene. V was pared by 0 bases and J by 6 bases, with 31 bases between. The CDR3 DNA is TGCGCCAGCAGCCAAGATCGCTGGGGTGGGCGGGGCGGTCCACTAGGGGATACGCAGTATTTT. Translating gives CASSQDRWGGRGGPLGDTQYF.

The chain links TRBV25-1 to TRBJ1-2, with a tentative D call TRBD1 (6 bases). This CDR3 has 16 amino acids. Germline CDR1 is MGHDK and CDR2 is SYGVNS. V was trimmed by 1 base and J by 4 bases, leaving 16 bases between them. CDR3 DNA sequence: TGTGCCAGCAGTGAATCTTTTCGGGGGCTAGGCTATGGCTACACCTTC. It yields the protein CASSESFRGLGYGYTF.

The chain couples TRBV7-3 to TRBJ2-5; 12 bases fit TRBD1. V lost 0 bases and J lost 5; bases outside the gene matches: 4. This CDR3 comprises 16 residues. The V gene's germline CDR1 is SGHTA and CDR2 FQGTGA. The CDR3, as DNA: TGTGCCAGCAGCTTAACTGGGACAGGGGGCGCCGAGACCCAGTACTTC. Translated, it gives CASSLTGTGGAETQYF.

The chain uses TRBV5-1 and TRBJ2-2; D uncertain. Deletions cut 0 bases from V and 1 base from J, with 7 bases between. Germline values: CDR1 SGHRS, CDR2 YFSETQ. The CDR3 covers 15 residues. The CDR3 sequence is CASSLVGMNTGELFF. The CDR3 nucleotides are TGCGCCAGCAGCTTGGTGGGGATGAACACCGGGGAGCTGTTTTTT.

V and J are TRBV9 and TRBJ2-5, with TRBD2 matching over 8 bases. After removal of 0 bases from V and 4 bases from J, the junction contained 5 bases not matched to a gene. The CDR3 is 15 residues long. Germline assignment: CDR1 SGDLS and CDR2 YYNGEE. This CDR3 reads CASSVAGGVPETQYF. DNA for the CDR3: TGTGCCAGCAGCGTAGCCGGGGGGGTTCCAGAGACCCAGTACTTC.

The chain carries TRBV7-9 and TRBJ1-4, with 7 positions matching TRBD1. This CDR3 has 18 amino acids. Germline-derived CDR1 and CDR2 are SEHNR and FQNEAQ (reference sequence). V was pared by 1 base and J by 4 bases, with 12 bases of the junction left unmatched. In DNA, the CDR3 is TGTGCCAGCAGCTTAGGAGGGGGCCGGACGGGATTTAATGAAAAACTGTTTTTT. Its translation: CASSLGGGRTGFNEKLFF. The full variable domain, with the rest looked up from reference TRBV7-9 and TRBJ1-4, is DTGVSQNPRHKITKRGQNVTFRCDPISEHNRLYWYRQTLGQGPEFLTYFQNEAQLEKSRLLSDRFSAERPKGSFSTLEIQRTEQGDSAMYLCASSLGGGRTGFNEKLFFGSGTQLSVL.

This rearrangement joins TRBV30 to TRBJ2-3; TRBD1 matches 7 bases. V lost 1 base to trimming and J lost 2 bases; unmatched junction nucleotides: 3. The V gene's germline CDR1 is GTSNPN and CDR2 SVGIG (reference sequence). The CDR3 has 14 residues. This CDR3 reads CAWSETGTTDTQYF. CDR3 bases: TGTGCCTGGAGTGAGACAGGGACCACAGATACGCAGTATTTT.

This sequence joins TRBV30 and TRBJ2-7, with D hard to call. Trimming took 0 bases from V and 3 from J, leaving 6 bases between them. The CDR3 is 12 amino acids. The germline CDR1 and CDR2 sequences are GTSNPN and SVGIG (reference sequence). The CDR3 DNA reads as TGTGCCTGGAGTGTAGTCGGCTACGAGCAGTACTTC. It specifies CAWSVVGYEQYF.

The chain combines TRBV7-2 with TRBJ2-7, with D unclear. V was clipped by 3 bases and J by 3 bases, with 21 bases between them. The germline V gene has CDR1 SGHTA and CDR2 FQGNSA. The CDR3 runs to 17 residues. The CDR3 protein is CASSFYTAGGINYEQYF. The CDR3, as DNA: TGTGCCAGCAGCTTTTACACGGCCGGTGGAATCAACTACGAGCAGTACTTC.

The chain recombines TRBV15 with TRBJ2-7, with 9 bases fitting TRBD1. In germline, CDR1 is LNHNV, CDR2 YYDKDF (reference sequence). The CDR3 runs 15 residues. V gave up 3 bases and J gave up 2 bases; unmatched junction bases: 5. CDR3 coding DNA: TGTGCCACCAGCAGCGGGACAGGGAAACCCTACGAGCAGTACTTC. Translated: CATSSGTGKPYEQYF.